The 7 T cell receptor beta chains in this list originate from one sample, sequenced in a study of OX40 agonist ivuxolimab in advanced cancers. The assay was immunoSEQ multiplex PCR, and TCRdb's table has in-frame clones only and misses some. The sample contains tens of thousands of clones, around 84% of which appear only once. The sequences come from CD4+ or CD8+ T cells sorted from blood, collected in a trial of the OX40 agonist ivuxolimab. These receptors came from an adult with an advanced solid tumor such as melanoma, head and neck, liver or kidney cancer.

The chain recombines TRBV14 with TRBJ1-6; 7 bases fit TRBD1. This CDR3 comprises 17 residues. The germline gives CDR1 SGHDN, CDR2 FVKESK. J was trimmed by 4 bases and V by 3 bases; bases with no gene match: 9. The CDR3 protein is CASSQETGLGYNSPLHF. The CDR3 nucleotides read TGTGCCAGCAGCCAGGAGACAGGGCTGGGATATAATTCACCCCTCCACTTT.

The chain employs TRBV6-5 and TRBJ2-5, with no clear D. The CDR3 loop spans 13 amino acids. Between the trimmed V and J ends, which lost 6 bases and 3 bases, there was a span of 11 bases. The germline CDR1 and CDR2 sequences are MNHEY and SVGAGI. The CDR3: CASRPTSKETQYF. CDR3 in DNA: TGTGCCAGCAGGCCCACCTCGAAAGAGACCCAGTACTTC.

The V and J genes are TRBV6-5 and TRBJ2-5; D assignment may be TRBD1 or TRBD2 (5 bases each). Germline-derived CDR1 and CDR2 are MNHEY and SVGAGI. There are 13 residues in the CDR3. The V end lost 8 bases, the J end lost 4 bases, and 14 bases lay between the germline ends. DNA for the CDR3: TGTGCCAGCGGGGCAGGGCGGGTAGAGACCCAGTACTTC. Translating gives CASGAGRVETQYF.

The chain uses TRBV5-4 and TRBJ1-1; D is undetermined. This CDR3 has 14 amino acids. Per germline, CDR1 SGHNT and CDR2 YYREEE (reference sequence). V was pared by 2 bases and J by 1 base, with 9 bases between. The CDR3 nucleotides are TGTGCCAGCAGCTTCTCGTACGGGAACACTGAAGCTTTCTTT. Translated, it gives CASSFSYGNTEAFF.

The CDR3 protein is CASSESILQPQHF. Written as DNA, the CDR3 is TGTGCCAGCAGTGAATCCATACTGCAGCCCCAGCATTTT. The rearrangement links TRBV6-5 to TRBJ1-5; D not resolved. The CDR3 runs to 13 residues. The V and J ends lost 5 bases and 7 bases respectively, with 12 bases between them. The germline CDR1 and CDR2 sequences are MNHEY and SVGAGI.

The CDR3: CASSYGTGGGETQYF. In DNA form, the CDR3 reads TGTGCCAGCAGTTATGGGACAGGGGGCGGGGAGACCCAGTACTTC. The chain employs TRBV6-5 and TRBJ2-5; TRBD1 matches at 12 bases. Trimming cost V 3 bases and J 5 bases; bases outside gene matches: 4. The CDR3 has 15 amino acids. CDR1 and CDR2 from the germline V gene are MNHEY and SVGAGI.

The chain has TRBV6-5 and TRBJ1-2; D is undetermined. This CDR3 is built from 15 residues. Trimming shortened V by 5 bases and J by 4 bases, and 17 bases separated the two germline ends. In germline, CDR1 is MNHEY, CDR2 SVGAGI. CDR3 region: CASSQRVGKTYGYTF. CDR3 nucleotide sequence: TGTGCCAGCAGTCAGCGAGTCGGAAAGACCTATGGCTACACCTTC.